Below, 23 T cell receptor beta chains from the same sample are listed, as sequenced in a study of blood T cell repertoires in COVID-19. TCRdb's table, derived via immunoSEQ multiplex PCR, lists solely in-frame clones and lacks some. The table shows about 140,000 clones, with about nine tenths occurring only once. The specimen was peripheral blood. These receptors all come from a man aged 50-59 years with active or convalescent COVID-19.

This clone is a singleton in its sample. The chain employs TRBV6-5 and TRBJ2-1; tentative D call: TRBD1 (6 bases). The CDR3 sequence is 14 residues long. Per the germline V gene, CDR1 is MNHEY and CDR2 is SVGAGI. The V gene lost 0 bases and the J gene lost 6 bases, with 9 bases spanning the gap. In nucleotides, the CDR3 is TGTGCCAGCAGTTACTCCAGGGACATCAATGAGCAGTTCTTC. The encoded protein is CASSYSRDINEQFF.

The chain recombines TRBV7-6 with TRBJ2-7, with D maybe TRBD2 (7 bases). Trimming left V 5 bases short and J 7 bases short, with 21 bases between. The CDR3 has 15 amino acids. The germline CDR1 and CDR2 sequences are SGHVS and FNYEAQ. The CDR3 DNA is TGTGCCAGCAGCCCCACCTGGGGGCCGCGGGAGGAGCAGTACTTC. Amino acids: CASSPTWGPREEQYF.

J is TRBJ1-1 and V is TRBV6-5; 9 bases map to TRBD1. The junction had 5 bases not matched to a gene; V was cut back by 6 bases and J by 0 bases. The CDR3 has 15 residues. The germline V gene has CDR1 MNHEY and CDR2 SVGAGI. The CDR3 DNA follows: TGTGCCAGCAGCAAGAGACAGGGGGTGAACACTGAAGCTTTCTTT. Protein sequence: CASSKRQGVNTEAFF.

This rearrangement joins TRBV2 to TRBJ1-1, with TRBD1 matching over 8 bases. V trimming: 2 bases; J trimming: 5 bases; junction bases outside the gene matches: 4. The CDR3 covers 14 residues. The germline CDR1 and CDR2 sequences are SNHLY and FYNNEI. CDR3 loop: CASSESRGRTEAFF. The DNA for the CDR3 is TGTGCCAGCAGTGAATCCAGGGGGCGGACTGAAGCTTTCTTT.

The chain carries TRBV25-1 and TRBJ2-5, with 7 nucleotides matching TRBD1. The length of the CDR3 is 15 residues. With 5 bases clipped from V and 4 bases from J, the junction kept 10 bases outside the gene matches. Germline CDR1 reads MGHDK; CDR2 reads SYGVNS. The CDR3 nucleotides are TGTGCCAGCAGTCGTGCTCAGACAGGGAGAGAGACCCAGTACTTC. Translated, it gives CASSRAQTGRETQYF. Filled out from reference TRBV25-1 and TRBJ2-5, the complete variable domain reads EADIYQTPRYLVIGTGKKITLECSQTMGHDKMYWYQQDPGMELHLIHYSYGVNSTEKGDLSSESTVSRIRTEHFPLTLESARPSHTSQYLCASSRAQTGRETQYFGPGTRLLVL.

This chain uses TRBV11-2 with TRBJ2-7; 11 positions match TRBD2. V lost 2 bases and J lost 1; bases outside the gene matches: 7. This CDR3 is built from 17 residues. Germline CDR1 reads SGHAT; CDR2 reads FQNNGV. This chain's CDR3 is CASSLLAGGRVSYEQYF. CDR3 nucleotide sequence: TGTGCCAGCAGCTTACTAGCGGGAGGACGTGTTTCCTACGAGCAGTACTTC.

The V call is TRBV4-2, the J call TRBJ2-5; the D gene is possibly TRBD1 (6 bases). V was trimmed by 0 bases and J by 4 bases, leaving 6 bases between them. CDR1 LGHNA and CDR2 YNFKEQ come from the germline V gene. This CDR3 region has 13 residues. Here the CDR3 DNA reads TGTGCCAGCAGCCAAGAAGGGGGAGAGACCCAGTACTTC. Encoded protein: CASSQEGGETQYF.

The V gene is TRBV18, the J gene TRBJ2-5, with unresolved D. The CDR3 loop spans 11 amino acids. Deletions cut 3 bases from V and 10 bases from J, with 9 bases between. From germline, CDR1 is KGHSH and CDR2 LQKENI. The CDR3, as DNA: TGTGCCAGCTCACCTCAGGATATCCAGTACTTC. It specifies CASSPQDIQYF. Combining the CDR3 with reference TRBV18 and TRBJ2-5 gives the whole variable domain NAGVMQNPRHLVRRRGQEARLRCSPMKGHSHVYWYRQLPEEGLKFMVYLQKENIIDESGMPKERFSAEFPKEGPSILRIQQVVRGDSAAYFCASSPQDIQYFGPGTRLLVL.

V and J are TRBV28 and TRBJ2-7, with D possibly matching TRBD2 (6 bases). Trimming shortened V by 3 bases and J by 3 bases, and 12 bases separated the two germline ends. The CDR3 consists of 14 residues. Germline V gives CDR1 MDHEN, CDR2 SYDVKM. The CDR3 nucleotides read TGTGCCAGCAGTTTTGGAGGGAGCCGCTACGAGCAGTACTTC. Encoded protein: CASSFGGSRYEQYF.

The J gene is TRBJ2-3, the V gene TRBV11-2, with 8 bases aligning to TRBD1. CDR3 size: 16 residues. In germline, CDR1 is SGHAT, CDR2 FQNNGV. The V and J ends lost 6 bases and 0 bases, in that order; junction bases with no gene match: 8. The CDR3 region has the DNA TGTGCCAGCAGTGACTGGCGGGACAGGAGCACAGATACGCAGTATTTT. As protein: CASSDWRDRSTDTQYF.

V gene TRBV28 combines with J gene TRBJ1-5, with D unclear. The CDR3 runs to 13 residues. The V and J ends lost 6 bases and 3 bases respectively, with 9 bases between them. The germline gives CDR1 MDHEN, CDR2 SYDVKM. CDR3 coding DNA: TGTGCCAGCAGACTCGACAACAATCAGCCCCAGCATTTT. Translation gives CASRLDNNQPQHF.

The chain has TRBV24-1 and TRBJ2-4; D may be TRBD2 (6 bases). The CDR3 spans 13 residues. CDR1 and CDR2 (germline): KGHDR, SFDVKD. V lost 9 bases and J 8 bases, leaving 16 bases between the germline ends. The CDR3 loop is CATQRRGSDIQYF. The CDR3 nucleotides are TGTGCCACCCAGAGGAGGGGATCGGACATTCAGTACTTC.

The chain links TRBV5-1 to TRBJ2-2; tentatively, D is TRBD1 (6 bases). CDR3 length: 15 amino acids. V lost 4 bases and J lost 2, with 12 bases in between. Germline V gene lookup returns CDR1 SGHRS and CDR2 YFSETQ. This CDR3 reads CASSTGQRNTGELFF. CDR3 nucleotides: TGCGCCAGCAGCACTGGACAGAGAAACACCGGGGAGCTGTTTTTT.

The chain employs TRBV4-3 and TRBJ2-2; D not certain. Looked up from germline, CDR1 is LGHNA and CDR2 is YSLEER. V was cut by 0 bases and J by 6 bases, with 5 bases left in between. The CDR3 has 13 amino acids. The CDR3 DNA reads as TGCGCCAGCAGCCAAGATGCGGCCGGGGAGCTGTTTTTT. The encoded protein is CASSQDAAGELFF.

V usage is TRBV28 and J usage is TRBJ1-2; 7 bases line up with TRBD1. V lost 1 base to trimming and J lost 8 bases; unmatched junction nucleotides: 4. The CDR3 loop spans 13 amino acids. Germline lookup yields CDR1 MDHEN and CDR2 SYDVKM. CDR3 nucleotides: TGTGCCAGCAGTTTATTGGCAGGGGGAGGCTACACCTTC. It encodes CASSLLAGGGYTF.

This chain links TRBV6-5 with TRBJ1-1, with D hard to call. The V gene's germline CDR1 is MNHEY and CDR2 SVGAGI. The CDR3 sequence is 14 residues long. Trimming removed 2 bases from V and 2 bases from J, with 9 bases in between. The CDR3 DNA sequence: TGTGCCAGCAGTTACGGTGGAGCTAACACTGAAGCTTTCTTT. Translating gives CASSYGGANTEAFF.

The genes are TRBV29-1 and TRBJ2-3; D unclear. The germline V and J ends were trimmed by 6 bases and 1 base, with 11 bases remaining between them. This CDR3 has 13 residues. CDR1 SQVTM and CDR2 ANQGSEA come from the germline V gene. CDR3 amino acids: CSVRGLGTDTQYF. As DNA, the CDR3 is TGCAGCGTGAGAGGTCTGGGCACAGATACGCAGTATTTT.

The chain has TRBV14 and TRBJ2-5, with a weak D call TRBD2 (6 bases). The V end lost 4 bases, the J end lost 0 bases, and 12 bases lay between the germline ends. The CDR3 extends over 15 amino acids. Germline V gives CDR1 SGHDN, CDR2 FVKESK. Here the CDR3 DNA reads TGTGCCAGCAGCCCGGGACTGACGTACCAAGAGACCCAGTACTTC. The encoded protein is CASSPGLTYQETQYF.

In the case of this clone: Other DNA sequences of this sample code for an identical CDR3. The chain combines TRBV5-1 with TRBJ1-1; 9 bases fit TRBD1. V lost 4 bases and J lost 0; bases outside the gene matches: 1. Germline CDR1 is SGHRS and CDR2 is YFSETQ. The CDR3 is 14 amino acids. In DNA, the CDR3 is TGCGCCAGCAGCAGGACAGGGGTGAACACTGAAGCTTTCTTT. It translates to CASSRTGVNTEAFF.

The chain combines TRBV28 with TRBJ1-4, with D maybe TRBD1 (5 bases). V lost 5 bases and J 2 bases, leaving 12 bases between the germline ends. CDR1 and CDR2 (germline): MDHEN, SYDVKM. The CDR3 contains 15 residues. For the CDR3, the DNA is TGTGCCAGCAGTGCGGCGGGGGGTACTAATGAAAAACTGTTTTTT. Protein: CASSAAGGTNEKLFF.

The chain employs TRBV19 and TRBJ2-2; 14 positions agree with TRBD2. Trimming cost V 6 bases and J 6 bases; bases outside gene matches: 3. The CDR3 has 15 residues. Per the germline V gene, CDR1 is LNHDA and CDR2 is SQIVND (reference sequence). CDR3 in amino acids: CASRGTSGSAGELFF. CDR3 DNA: TGTGCCAGTAGGGGGACTAGCGGGAGTGCCGGGGAGCTGTTTTTT. Complete variable domain (other parts from reference TRBV19 and TRBJ2-2): DGGITQSPKYLFRKEGQNVTLSCEQNLNHDAMYWYRQDPGQGLRLIYYSQIVNDFQKGDIAEGYSVSREKKESFPLTVTSAQKNPTAFYLCASRGTSGSAGELFFGEGSRLTVL.

The chain joins TRBV2 to TRBJ1-6, with unresolved D. V lost 4 bases, J lost 0 bases, and 7 bases lay in between. CDR1 and CDR2 (germline): SNHLY, FYNNEI. The CDR3 extends over 15 amino acids. The CDR3 DNA sequence: TGTGCCAGCAGTGTGGGGAGCTCCTATAATTCACCCCTCCACTTT. Its translation: CASSVGSSYNSPLHF.

The chain combines TRBV7-3 with TRBJ1-6; the D gene is possibly TRBD1 (6 bases). Trimming took off 5 bases at V and 10 bases at J, with 12 bases between the two ends. The CDR3 covers 13 residues. Germline CDR1 SGHTA, CDR2 FQGTGA. CDR3 DNA sequence: TGTGCCAGCAGCGACGTAGGGGGATCACCCCTCCACTTT. Translation gives CASSDVGGSPLHF.